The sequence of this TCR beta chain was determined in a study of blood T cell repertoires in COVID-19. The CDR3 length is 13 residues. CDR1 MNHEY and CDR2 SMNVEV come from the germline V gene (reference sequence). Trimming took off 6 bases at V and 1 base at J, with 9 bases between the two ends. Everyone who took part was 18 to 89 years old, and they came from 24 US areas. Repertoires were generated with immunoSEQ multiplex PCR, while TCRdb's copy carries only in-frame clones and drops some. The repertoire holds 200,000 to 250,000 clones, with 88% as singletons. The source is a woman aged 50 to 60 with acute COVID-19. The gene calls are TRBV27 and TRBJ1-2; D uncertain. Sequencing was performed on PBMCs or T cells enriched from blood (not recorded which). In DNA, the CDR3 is TGTGCCAGCAGCACAGCCAATAACTATGGCTACACCTTC. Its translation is CASSTANNYGYTF.